This T cell receptor beta chain was profiled in a study of T cell repertoires in cytomegalovirus infection. Study-level background: CMV epitopes, recently identified HLA-C-restricted and well-studied HLA-B-restricted, were used. Public TCR beta signatures indicated both CMV infection and matching HLA type. General observations from the study: CMV-specific TCR beta clonotypes restricted by HLA-C were the ones dominating the ex vivo response.

One entry per CDR3 protein results from TCRdb running MiXCR on the reads. The sample holds approximately 65,000 distinct CDR3 sequences, around 20% seen once. In its sample, this clonotype was seen many times. Its target is not known. CDR1 and CDR2 (germline): SGHTA, FQGNSA. The CDR3 covers 14 residues. V gave up 3 bases and J gave up 11 bases, with 16 bases separating them. The rearrangement uses TRBV7-2 and TRBJ1-4; possibly TRBD1 for D (5 bases). The receptor comes from a human donor in good health (CMV status not recorded). Some clones in this sample may be carry-over from other donors' samples. The material sequenced was CD8+ T cells from cultured PBMCs, taken from culture after CMV antigen stimulation. The CDR3 bases are TGTGCCAGCAGCTTCAAGGGTACAGGTTCCAAACTGTTTTTT. Amino acids: CASSFKGTGSKLFF.